The 30 T cell receptor beta chains below come from one sample, sequenced in a study of cytomegalovirus exposure and HLA in healthy donors. The PCR had 60 Vbeta and 13 Jbeta primers. Profiled with immunoSEQ multiplex PCR; TCRdb holds only in-frame clones, not every one. The repertoire holds about 260,000 clones, with roughly 86% as singletons. Sequencing input: PBMCs. These receptors all stem from a middle-aged woman in good health and CMV-seropositive.

The chain uses TRBV11-3 and TRBJ2-3; a weak D match, TRBD2 (6 bases). The CDR3 covers 17 residues. Trimming took 3 bases from V and 5 from J, leaving 21 bases between them. The V gene's germline CDR1 is SGHNT and CDR2 YENEEA. Here the CDR3 DNA reads TGTGCCAGCAGCTTGGAGGGCGGGCAGCTGTCCGGAGATACGCAGTATTTT. This codes for CASSLEGGQLSGDTQYF.

In nucleotides, the CDR3 is TGTGCCAGCGTAGCCGAACAGGGGGCACAGGGCTACACCTTC. Translation: CASVAEQGAQGYTF. The V and J genes are TRBV2 and TRBJ1-2; 9 bases match TRBD1. Trimming at V came to 8 bases and at J to 8 bases, leaving 12 bases not matched to a gene. The CDR3 covers 14 residues. CDR1 and CDR2 from the germline V gene are SNHLY and FYNNEI.

This sequence joins TRBV13 and TRBJ2-7; D is unclear. This CDR3 has 15 amino acids. Germline V gives CDR1 PRHDT, CDR2 FYEKMQ (reference sequence). V lost 0 bases, J lost 0 bases, and 9 bases lay in between. CDR3 amino acids: CASSLGPRGSYEQYF. The CDR3 DNA reads as TGTGCCAGCAGCTTAGGCCCCAGAGGCTCCTACGAGCAGTACTTC.

V usage is TRBV5-6 and J usage is TRBJ2-7; TRBD1 might be the D (6 bases). This CDR3 is built from 14 residues. The germline V gene has CDR1 SGHDT and CDR2 YYEEEE. With 0 bases removed from V and 3 bases from J, the gap between germline ends came to 10 bases. CDR3 nucleotides: TGTGCCAGCAGCTTGGCTACAGGGTTCTACGAGCAGTACTTC. Amino acids: CASSLATGFYEQYF.

This sequence joins TRBV6-5 and TRBJ2-1, with 8 bases fitting TRBD2. This CDR3 contains 16 residues. Germline loops: CDR1 MNHEY, CDR2 SVGAGI. Losses at the gene ends were 1 base for V and 4 bases for J; bases not matched to a gene: 6. CDR3 DNA: TGTGCCAGCAGTTACTTAGCTAGCGGGCCGTACAATGAGCAGTTCTTC. Amino acid sequence: CASSYLASGPYNEQFF.

V usage is TRBV4-1 and J usage is TRBJ2-7; tentative D call: TRBD1 (6 bases). Trimming removed 0 bases at V and 3 bases at J, with 9 bases between. The germline gives CDR1 MGHRA, CDR2 YSYEKL. The CDR3 runs to 14 residues. The CDR3 region has the DNA TGCGCCAGCAGCCAAGATACAGGGAGCTACGAGCAGTACTTC. This sequence encodes CASSQDTGSYEQYF.

The chain links TRBV11-2 to TRBJ2-4; TRBD2 agrees at 12 bases. This CDR3 is built from 17 residues. The junction had 4 bases not matched to a gene; V was cut back by 4 bases and J by 0 bases. Germline-derived CDR1 and CDR2 are SGHAT and FQNNGV. In DNA, the CDR3 is TGTGCCAGCAGCTCCGGGACTAGCGGGTTAGCCAAAAACATTCAGTACTTC. It is translated as CASSSGTSGLAKNIQYF.

V is TRBV29-1 and J is TRBJ2-1; 9 bases agree with TRBD1. This CDR3 spans 14 amino acids. Germline CDR1 and CDR2: SQVTM and ANQGSEA. With 8 bases clipped from V and 4 bases from J, the junction kept 9 bases outside the gene matches. DNA for the CDR3: TGCAGCTTGGGACAGGGTGGCCCATACAATGAGCAGTTCTTC. Protein product: CSLGQGGPYNEQFF.

The chain has TRBV5-6 and TRBJ1-6, with a tentative D call TRBD1 (5 bases). V was trimmed by 5 bases and J by 0 bases, leaving 18 bases between them. From germline, CDR1 is SGHDT and CDR2 YYEEEE. CDR3 length: 18 amino acids. This CDR3 is CASSHTGGRSSYNSPLHF. DNA for the CDR3: TGTGCCAGCAGTCATACGGGGGGAAGAAGCTCCTATAATTCACCCCTCCACTTT.

This clone was found a few times. The DNA of the CDR3 is TGTGCCAGCAGCTTAGTGTTGGGACAGGGAAACTACGAGCAGTACTTC. It encodes CASSLVLGQGNYEQYF. This chain joins TRBV7-8 and TRBJ2-7, with TRBD1 matching over 9 bases. The CDR3 spans 16 residues. Per the germline V gene, CDR1 is SGHVS and CDR2 is FQNEAQ. J was trimmed by 3 bases and V by 1 base; bases with no gene match: 7.

The chain combines TRBV27 with TRBJ2-1; D is perhaps TRBD1 (6 bases). CDR1 is MNHEY, CDR2 SMNVEV, per germline (reference sequence). The CDR3 has 16 amino acids. Deletions cut 5 bases from V and 0 bases from J, with 14 bases between. CDR3 loop: CASSDRDTLSYNEQFF. CDR3 nucleotides: TGTGCCAGCAGTGACCGGGACACTCTCTCCTACAATGAGCAGTTCTTC.

The chain recombines TRBV20-1 with TRBJ2-3; D unclear. Germline V gives CDR1 DFQATT, CDR2 SNEGSKA (reference sequence). V dropped 5 bases and J dropped 7 bases, with 7 bases sitting between them. This CDR3 has 10 residues. The CDR3 coding sequence is TGCAGTGCTCTCCTTCATACGCAGTATTTT. Translated: CSALLHTQYF.

This rearrangement joins TRBV9 to TRBJ2-7; D call uncertain. With the DNA end fitting TRBJ2-1 better, the J assignment may be wrong. CDR3 length equals 13 residues. The germline gives CDR1 SGDLS, CDR2 YYNGEE. The DNA of the CDR3 is TGTGCCAGCAGCGTAAACTATTACAATGAGCAGTTCTTC. It encodes CASSVNYYNEQFF.

V and J are TRBV28 and TRBJ1-1, with D hard to call. Germline CDR1 is MDHEN and CDR2 is SYDVKM. The germline V and J ends were trimmed by 5 bases and 8 bases, with 9 bases remaining between them. This CDR3 is 11 amino acids long. CDR3 amino acids: CASSTHREAFF. The CDR3 nucleotides are TGTGCCAGCAGTACCCACAGAGAAGCTTTCTTT.

The chain has TRBV9 and TRBJ2-3; the match to TRBD2 covers 11 bases. The length of the CDR3 is 16 residues. The V gene end was trimmed by 2 bases and the J gene end by 4 bases; junction bases not matched to a gene: 6. Per the germline V gene, CDR1 is SGDLS and CDR2 is YYNGEE. This CDR3 reads CASSVLAGGQSDTQYF. CDR3 nucleotide sequence: TGTGCCAGCAGCGTCTTAGCGGGAGGGCAGTCAGATACGCAGTATTTT.

CDR3: CASSFDRVSEQYF. In DNA form, the CDR3 reads TGTGCCAGCAGCTTTGACAGGGTTTCTGAGCAGTACTTC. The chain couples TRBV7-6 to TRBJ2-5; the match to TRBD1 covers 7 bases. The CDR3 runs to 13 residues. CDR1 and CDR2 from the germline V gene are SGHVS and FNYEAQ. The ends lost 3 bases at V and 11 bases at J; junction bases unmatched: 9. The full variable domain, its missing parts supplied by reference TRBV7-6 and TRBJ2-5, is GAGVSQSPRYKVTKRGQDVALRCDPISGHVSLYWYRQALGQGPEFLTYFNYEAQQDKSGLPNDRFSAERPEGSISTLTIQRTEQRDSAMYRCASSFDRVSEQYFGPGTRLLVL.

This clone was counted a single time. This chain connects TRBV27 to TRBJ1-2; D not resolved. CDR1 is MNHEY, CDR2 SMNVEV, per germline (reference sequence). The CDR3 consists of 15 residues. V lost 3 bases and J 8 bases, leaving 19 bases between the germline ends. The CDR3 region is CASSFVGSQTSGYTF. Written as DNA, the CDR3 is TGTGCCAGCAGTTTTGTGGGCAGCCAAACATCCGGCTACACCTTC.

This clone was counted a single time. The V gene is TRBV29-1, the J gene TRBJ2-1, with a tentative D call TRBD2 (5 bases). V was cut by 4 bases and J by 0 bases, with 13 bases left in between. Germline CDR1 SQVTM, CDR2 ANQGSEA. CDR3 length equals 15 residues. CDR3 sequence reads: CSVARQLGSYNEQFF. The CDR3 DNA is TGCAGCGTTGCCCGCCAACTAGGCTCCTACAATGAGCAGTTCTTC.

V usage is TRBV2 and J usage is TRBJ1-1; 9 nucleotides line up with TRBD1. Germline V gene data show CDR1 as SNHLY and CDR2 as FYNNEI. J gave up 4 bases and V 5 bases, and 11 bases lay outside the gene matches. This CDR3 region has 16 residues. CDR3 residues: CASSLKSGTGFTEAFF. The CDR3 DNA sequence: TGTGCCAGCAGTTTAAAATCCGGGACAGGGTTCACTGAAGCTTTCTTT.

The chain carries TRBV2 and TRBJ1-1; TRBD1 agrees at 7 bases. The germline CDR1 and CDR2 sequences are SNHLY and FYNNEI. V dropped 6 bases and J dropped 6; count of bases not matched to a gene: 7. This CDR3 has 13 amino acids. In nucleotides, the CDR3 is TGTGCCAGCAGGGCGACAGGGTCCCCTGAAGCTTTCTTT. Its protein is CASRATGSPEAFF.

The J gene is TRBJ2-6, the V gene TRBV4-3; 7 nucleotides match TRBD2. Germline V gives CDR1 LGHNA, CDR2 YSLEER. The CDR3 runs 16 residues. Germline trimming cut 4 bases from V and 0 bases from J; bases unmatched to any gene: 3. In nucleotides, the CDR3 is TGCGCCAGCAGCCGGGACTATTCCTCTGGGGCCAACGTCCTGACTTTC. This gives the protein CASSRDYSSGANVLTF.

With regard to this clone: The same CDR3 is also encoded by other DNA sequences in this sample. The CDR3 DNA is TGTGCCAGTAGTATATCGAGCTCTGGAAACACCATATATTTT. Its protein is CASSISSSGNTIYF. The chain employs TRBV19 and TRBJ1-3; D is unclear. Germline V gives CDR1 LNHDA, CDR2 SQIVND (reference sequence). This CDR3 has 14 residues. V dropped 2 bases and J dropped 0 bases, with 5 bases sitting between them.

The rearrangement uses TRBV6-5 and TRBJ2-1; 7 bases are shared with TRBD1. The CDR3 is 15 residues long. V dropped 0 bases and J dropped 4; count of bases not matched to a gene: 3. CDR1 MNHEY and CDR2 SVGAGI come from the germline V gene. The DNA of the CDR3 is TGTGCCAGCAGTTACTCGAACAGGGGTTACAATGAGCAGTTCTTC. It is translated as CASSYSNRGYNEQFF.

V and J are TRBV5-1 and TRBJ1-1; 11 positions agree with TRBD1. Germline V gene sequence: CDR1 SGHRS, CDR2 YFSETQ. With 4 bases clipped from V and 5 bases from J, the junction kept 16 bases outside the gene matches. CDR3 length equals 18 residues. The CDR3 nucleotides are TGCGCCAGCAGCCGGACAAGGACAGGGGGCTCAAGCGGTACTGAAGCTTTCTTT. Its protein product is CASSRTRTGGSSGTEAFF.

The V and J genes are TRBV7-3 and TRBJ2-1, with TRBD1 matching 10 bases. This CDR3 comprises 15 residues. V lost 5 bases and J lost 3; bases outside the gene matches: 4. Germline CDR1 is SGHTA and CDR2 is FQGTGA. CDR3 in DNA: TGTGCCAGCAGCCAAGACAGGGGGCTCTACAATGAGCAGTTCTTC. The encoded protein is CASSQDRGLYNEQFF.

This chain links TRBV27 with TRBJ2-1; 10 nucleotides align to TRBD2. The CDR3 sequence is 18 residues long. V lost 2 bases and J lost 0; bases outside the gene matches: 7. Germline CDR1 MNHEY, CDR2 SMNVEV (reference sequence). The CDR3 bases are TGTGCCAGCAGTTTAGGAGTAGCGGGAGGCCCCTCCTACAATGAGCAGTTCTTC. Its protein product is CASSLGVAGGPSYNEQFF.

This rearrangement joins TRBV7-8 to TRBJ2-4, with 10 bases aligning to TRBD1. Trimming at V came to 1 base and at J to 7 bases, leaving 10 bases not matched to a gene. Germline assignment: CDR1 SGHVS and CDR2 FQNEAQ. The CDR3 is 17 residues long. CDR3 in DNA: TGTGCCAGCAGCTTAGACGCGGGACAGGGGTTTTTCAACATTCAGTACTTC. Its protein is CASSLDAGQGFFNIQYF.

This clone has a handful of counts. The J gene is TRBJ2-7, the V gene TRBV28, with TRBD2 matching over 8 bases. Germline V gives CDR1 MDHEN, CDR2 SYDVKM. This CDR3 has 15 amino acids. Trimming removed 5 bases from V and 4 bases from J; junction bases left unmatched: 10. CDR3 amino acids: CASSTGSGRVYEQYF. CDR3 in DNA: TGTGCCAGCAGTACCGGGAGCGGGAGAGTTTACGAGCAGTACTTC.

As regards this clone: The same CDR3 can be traced to other DNA sequences in this sample. The chain couples TRBV27 to TRBJ1-5, with TRBD1 as a possible D gene (6 bases). V lost 6 bases and J lost 0, with 9 bases in between. The CDR3 contains 14 residues. Germline V gives CDR1 MNHEY, CDR2 SMNVEV (reference sequence). The CDR3 region is CASRRTDSNQPQHF. Written as DNA, the CDR3 is TGTGCCAGCAGGAGGACAGATAGCAATCAGCCCCAGCATTTT.

The V and J genes are TRBV30 and TRBJ2-2, with D possibly matching TRBD2 (5 bases). This CDR3 region has 12 residues. Germline V gene lookup returns CDR1 GTSNPN and CDR2 SVGIG (reference sequence). With 3 bases removed from V and 6 bases from J, the gap between germline ends came to 8 bases. The CDR3 region has the DNA TGTGCCTGGAGCAAGGGAGCCGGGGAGCTGTTTTTT. It codes for CAWSKGAGELFF.